These 16 T cell receptor beta chains originate from one sample sequenced in a study of cytomegalovirus exposure and HLA in healthy donors. The data were produced by immunoSEQ multiplex PCR, yet TCRdb's version contains in-frame clones alone and is incomplete. The sample records over 80,000 clones, less than 85% being singletons. Sample: PBMCs. These receptors all stem from a man between 18 and 35 years old in good health and CMV-seropositive.

J is TRBJ2-7 and V is TRBV4-1; perhaps TRBD1 as D (7 bases). Deletions cut 0 bases from V and 2 bases from J, with 17 bases between. Germline V gene data show CDR1 as MGHRA and CDR2 as YSYEKL. This CDR3 spans 17 amino acids. CDR3 sequence reads: CASSQDGSGGTPYEQYF. CDR3 in DNA: TGCGCCAGCAGCCAAGATGGTTCAGGGGGGACCCCCTACGAGCAGTACTTC.

This clone was seen a single time. The chain employs TRBV18 and TRBJ2-3; D possibly corresponds to TRBD2 (5 bases). CDR1 is KGHSH, CDR2 LQKENI, per germline. The CDR3 is 14 amino acids. Trimming cost V 4 bases and J 2 bases, with 10 bases left between them. The CDR3, as DNA: TGTGCCAGCTCACTACGGGAATCCACAGATACGCAGTATTTT. Residues: CASSLRESTDTQYF.

The chain recombines TRBV7-9 with TRBJ2-1; D is unclear. Trimming removed 1 base from V and 0 bases from J, with 4 bases in between. The length of the CDR3 is 14 residues. Germline loops: CDR1 SEHNR, CDR2 FQNEAQ (reference sequence). The CDR3, as DNA: TGTGCCAGCAGCTTAGACAGCTCCTACAATGAGCAGTTCTTC. This sequence encodes CASSLDSSYNEQFF.

The CDR3, as DNA: TGTGCCAGTACAGGGTATAGCAATCAGCCCCAGCATTTT. It encodes CASTGYSNQPQHF. J is TRBJ1-5 and V is TRBV19, with D perhaps matching TRBD1 (5 bases). This CDR3 contains 13 residues. CDR1 is LNHDA and CDR2 is SQIVND in the germline V gene (reference sequence). Trimming stripped 7 bases from V and 0 bases from J, with 7 bases between.

The chain employs TRBV9 and TRBJ2-2; D not certain. Germline lookup yields CDR1 SGDLS and CDR2 YYNGEE. The CDR3 is 13 residues long. The germline V and J ends were trimmed by 5 bases and 6 bases, with 11 bases remaining between them. CDR3 loop: CASSPGGAGELFF. CDR3 DNA sequence: TGTGCCAGCAGTCCAGGTGGCGCCGGGGAGCTGTTTTTT.

The rearrangement joins TRBV27 to TRBJ2-2; possible D gene TRBD1, 5 bases. The germline CDR1 and CDR2 sequences are MNHEY and SMNVEV (reference sequence). This CDR3 region has 12 residues. V was clipped by 10 bases and J by 7 bases, with 13 bases between them. The CDR3 DNA reads TGTGCCACCTCCAGGGTCGGCGGGGAGCTGTTTTTT. Encoded protein: CATSRVGGELFF.

The chain is built from TRBV5-5 and TRBJ1-5, with a weak D call TRBD1 (5 bases). This CDR3 has 14 residues. Germline-derived CDR1 and CDR2 are SGHKS and YYEKEE (reference sequence). V was pared by 2 bases and J by 1 base, with 7 bases between. Here the CDR3 DNA reads TGTGCCAGCAGCTTTCCAGGGAGCAATCAGCCCCAGCATTTT. This translates into CASSFPGSNQPQHF. Full variable domain (outside the CDR3, taken from reference TRBV5-5 and TRBJ1-5): DAGVTQSPTHLIKTRGQQVTLRCSPISGHKSVSWYQQVLGQGPQFIFQYYEKEERGRGNFPDRFSARQFPNYSSELNVNALLLGDSALYLCASSFPGSNQPQHFGDGTRLSIL.

This CDR3 is CATGTVTPYEQYF. CDR3 nucleotides: TGTGCCACAGGGACAGTAACTCCCTACGAGCAGTACTTC. This chain uses TRBV15 with TRBJ2-7, with 7 bases identical to TRBD1. Germline assignment: CDR1 LNHNV and CDR2 YYDKDF (reference sequence). The CDR3 runs to 13 residues. V shed 9 bases and J 2 bases; nucleotides not matched to a gene: 7. Together with reference TRBV15 and TRBJ2-7, the CDR3 gives the full variable domain: DAMVIQNPRYQVTQFGKPVTLSCSQTLNHNVMYWYQQKSSQAPKLLFHYYDKDFNNEADTPDNFQSRRPNTSFCFLDIRSPGLGDTAMYLCATGTVTPYEQYFGPGTRLTVT.

The CDR3 is CASSEVTSGETQYF. The CDR3 region has the DNA TGTGCCAGCAGTGAAGTGACTAGCGGGGAGACCCAGTACTTC. The chain uses TRBV6-1 and TRBJ2-5, with TRBD2 matching over 10 bases. The CDR3 is 14 amino acids. J was trimmed by 5 bases and V by 1 base; bases with no gene match: 1. Per the germline V gene, CDR1 is MNHNS and CDR2 is SASEGT.

The rearrangement links TRBV29-1 to TRBJ1-2, with 9 bases fitting TRBD1. The trim removed 3 bases at V and 7 bases at J, leaving 3 bases unmatched. Per the germline V gene, CDR1 is SQVTM and CDR2 is ANQGSEA. CDR3 length: 12 amino acids. The CDR3 here is CSVEGQGVGYTF. CDR3 DNA: TGCAGCGTTGAGGGACAGGGTGTTGGCTACACCTTC.

The J gene is TRBJ2-1, the V gene TRBV20-1; tentatively, D is TRBD1 (5 bases). The CDR3 sequence is 10 residues long. With 4 bases removed from V and 10 bases from J, the gap between germline ends came to 8 bases. From germline, CDR1 is DFQATT and CDR2 SNEGSKA (reference sequence). DNA for the CDR3: TGCAGTGCTAAAGCAGGGGAGCAGTTCTTC. Encoded protein: CSAKAGEQFF.

The gene calls are TRBV30 and TRBJ2-3, with D hard to call. Germline V lookup: CDR1 GTSNPN, CDR2 SVGIG (reference sequence). The CDR3 loop spans 13 amino acids. Trimming stripped 0 bases from V and 2 bases from J, with 6 bases between. CDR3: CAWSVYTTDTQYF. CDR3 nucleotide sequence: TGTGCCTGGAGTGTATACACCACAGATACGCAGTATTTT. The variable domain in full, completed from reference TRBV30 and TRBJ2-3, reads SQTIHQWPATLVQPVGSPLSLECTVEGTSNPNLYWYRQAAGRGLQLLFYSVGIGQISSEVPQNLSASRPQDRQFILSSKKLLLSDSGFYLCAWSVYTTDTQYFGPGTRLTVL.

The chain is built from TRBV5-1 and TRBJ2-5; 7 bases match TRBD2. The germline V gene encodes CDR1 SGHRS and CDR2 YFSETQ. The V and J ends lost 0 bases and 5 bases, in that order; junction bases with no gene match: 7. The CDR3 has 15 residues. CDR3 amino acids: CASSLASREGETQYF. The CDR3 nucleotides are TGCGCCAGCAGCTTGGCGAGCAGGGAGGGCGAGACCCAGTACTTC.

The chain joins TRBV10-1 to TRBJ2-5; TRBD2 matches at 10 bases. CDR3 size: 19 residues. Germline V gene sequence: CDR1 WNHNN, CDR2 SYGVQD (reference sequence). With 7 bases clipped from V and 2 bases from J, the junction kept 19 bases outside the gene matches. CDR3 bases: TGCGCCAGCACTACAACTAGCGGGACGGGACCCGACTATCAAGAGACCCAGTACTTC. Its translation is CASTTTSGTGPDYQETQYF.

The gene calls are TRBV4-2 and TRBJ2-3; D perhaps matches TRBD2 (5 bases). CDR3 size: 14 residues. Germline V lookup: CDR1 LGHNA, CDR2 YNFKEQ. V shed 0 bases and J shed 6 bases, with 10 bases lying between them. CDR3 residues: CASSQDFRRDTQYF. CDR3 sequence (DNA): TGTGCCAGCAGCCAAGACTTCAGGAGGGATACGCAGTATTTT.

In the case of this clone: Within the sample, other DNA sequences also encode this same CDR3. The chain links TRBV5-1 to TRBJ2-5, with TRBD1 as a possible D gene (5 bases). Trimming took off 5 bases at V and 3 bases at J, with 11 bases between the two ends. CDR3 length equals 13 residues. Germline loops: CDR1 SGHRS, CDR2 YFSETQ. The CDR3: CASSSQGEETQYF. The CDR3 nucleotides are TGCGCCAGCAGTTCGCAGGGTGAAGAGACCCAGTACTTC.